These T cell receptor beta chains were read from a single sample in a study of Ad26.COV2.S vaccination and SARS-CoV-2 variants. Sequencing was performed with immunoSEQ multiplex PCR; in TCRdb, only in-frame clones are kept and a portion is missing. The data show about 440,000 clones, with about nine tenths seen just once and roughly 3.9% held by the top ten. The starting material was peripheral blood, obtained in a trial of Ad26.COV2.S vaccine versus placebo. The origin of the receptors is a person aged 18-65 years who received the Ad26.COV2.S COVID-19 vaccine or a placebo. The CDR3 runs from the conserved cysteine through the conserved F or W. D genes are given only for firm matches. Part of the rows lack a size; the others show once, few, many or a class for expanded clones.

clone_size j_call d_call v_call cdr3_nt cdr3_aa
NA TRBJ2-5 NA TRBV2 TGTGCCAGCAGTGTGGAGGACCTGACCCAGTACTTC CASSVEDLTQYF
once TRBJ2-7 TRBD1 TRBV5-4 TGTGCCAGCAGCCCAGGGACAGGGGGGGGCTACGAGCAGTACTTC CASSPGTGGGYEQYF
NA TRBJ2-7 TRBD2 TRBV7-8 TGTGCCAGCAGCTTAGGTGTGTCCGGGGGAGGGTGGAGTTACGAGCAGTACTTC CASSLGVSGGGWSYEQYF
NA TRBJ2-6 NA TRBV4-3 TGCGCCAGCAGCCAATTAGGCCTGGGCTCTGGGGCCAACGTCCTGACTTTC CASSQLGLGSGANVLTF
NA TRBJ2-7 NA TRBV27 TGTGCCAGCAGTTTCCGGACAGGAGGGAACGAGCAGTACTTC CASSFRTGGNEQYF
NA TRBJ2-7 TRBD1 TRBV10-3 TGTGCCATCAGTCTCCAGACAGGGCCCGAGCAGTACTTC CAISLQTGPEQYF
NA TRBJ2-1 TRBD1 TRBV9 TGTGCCAGCAGCGTAGCCTCCGGGACAGGGAAAGTTGAGCAGTTCTTC CASSVASGTGKVEQFF
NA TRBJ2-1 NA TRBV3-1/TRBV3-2 TGTGCCAGCAGCCAACGGGTTGTCCCGGGGACTGAGCAGTTCTTC CASSQRVVPGTEQFF
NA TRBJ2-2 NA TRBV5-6 TGTGCCAGCAGCCAAACGACTAGAGGCGTTTTGAGGGAGCTGTTTTTT CASSQTTRGVLRELFF
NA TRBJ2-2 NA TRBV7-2 TGTGCCAGCAGCCCCCCCGCGAGGCCCGGGGAGCTGTTTTTT CASSPPARPGELFF
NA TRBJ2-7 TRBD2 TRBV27 TGTGCCAGCGGGACTAGCGGGTCCTACGAGCAGTACTTC CASGTSGSYEQYF
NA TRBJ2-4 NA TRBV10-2 TGCGCCAGCAGTGATCACAGGGTTGACAAAAACATTCAGTACTTC CASSDHRVDKNIQYF
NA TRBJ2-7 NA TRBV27 TGTGCCAGCAGTTCAGGGGGGACCTACGAGCAGTACTTC CASSSGGTYEQYF
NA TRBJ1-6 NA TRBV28 TGTGCCAGCAGTATAGGCCCCAATTCACCCCTCCACTTT CASSIGPNSPLHF
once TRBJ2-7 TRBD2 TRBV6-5 TGTGCCAGCAGTTACGGGCTAGCGGGACGCTTACCCGAGCAGTACTTC CASSYGLAGRLPEQYF
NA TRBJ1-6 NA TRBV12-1 TGTGCCAGCAGCCCCGACCCCCTCCACTTT CASSPDPLHF
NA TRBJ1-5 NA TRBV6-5 TGTGCCAGCAGTCCGGACGGGATCCAGCCCCAGCATTTT CASSPDGIQPQHF
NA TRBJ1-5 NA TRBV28 TGTGCCAGCAGTCTGCTCCTAGACAGGTTCAACAATCAGCCCCAGCATTTT CASSLLLDRFNNQPQHF
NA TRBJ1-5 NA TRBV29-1 TGCAGCGTTGAAAGCAAGACAGTCGGGGGGAGGGCCCAGCATTTT CSVESKTVGGRAQHF
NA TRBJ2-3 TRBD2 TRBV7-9 TGTGCCAGCAGCTTAGATCTAGCGGGGGTCACAGATACGCAGTATTTT CASSLDLAGVTDTQYF
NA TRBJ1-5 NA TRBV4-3 TGCGCCAGCAGCCAAGTAGCTCATCAGCCCCAGCATTTT CASSQVAHQPQHF
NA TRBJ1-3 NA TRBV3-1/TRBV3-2 TGTGCCAGCAGGGCTTGGGGAGGAAACACCATATATTTT CASRAWGGNTIYF
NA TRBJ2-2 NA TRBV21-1 TGTGCCAGCAGCCACCCAGTTCGGGCGAACACCGGGGAGCTGTTTTTT CASSHPVRANTGELFF
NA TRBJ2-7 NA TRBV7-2 TGTGCCAGCAGCTTAGGCAGTTCTAGCGCTAACTCCTACGAGCAGTACTTC CASSLGSSSANSYEQYF
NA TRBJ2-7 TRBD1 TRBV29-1 TGCAGCGTTGAAGGAGCTTGGACAGGGGGCGCCGAGCAGTACTTC CSVEGAWTGGAEQYF
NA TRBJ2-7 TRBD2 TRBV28 TGTGCCAGCAGTTCATGGGGAGGGACCGAGGGCGGGGAGCAGTACTTC CASSSWGGTEGGEQYF
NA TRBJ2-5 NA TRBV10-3 TGTGCCATCAGTGAGTCATCGTTCCAAGAGACCCAGTACTTC CAISESSFQETQYF
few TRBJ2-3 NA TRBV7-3 TGTGCCAGCAGCTTAGGGCTAGGGGGGACAGATACGCAGTATTTT CASSLGLGGTDTQYF
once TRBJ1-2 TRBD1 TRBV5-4 TGTGCCAGCAGCTTGGCAGGGGGCTTTTATGGCTACACCTTC CASSLAGGFYGYTF
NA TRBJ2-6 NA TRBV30 TGTGCCTGGAGCCAAAGGGGGGTTTCCGGGGCCAACGTCCTGACTTTC CAWSQRGVSGANVLTF
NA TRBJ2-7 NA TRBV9 TGTGCCAGCAGCGTAGGTCCCCGACAAATCGAGCAGTACTTC CASSVGPRQIEQYF
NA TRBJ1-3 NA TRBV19 TGTGCCAGTAGTATCCAGGGCGGCACCATATATTTT CASSIQGGTIYF
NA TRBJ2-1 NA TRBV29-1 TGCAGCGTTGAATCGGGACTGGGGCCTGTTTACAATGAGCAGTTCTTC CSVESGLGPVYNEQFF